In its sample, the clone carrying this T cell receptor beta chain was seen a few times. Its antigen is undetermined. Mouse gene names apply. The read ends 4 residues before the CDR3 terminus; that terminus is restored from the germline J gene. Germline V lookup: CDR1 NSQYPW, CDR2 LRSPGD (reference sequence). This CDR3 comprises 16 residues. The V end was cut by 1 base, the J end by 0 bases, with 13 bases between. RNA extraction was followed by reverse transcription into cDNA, which acted as the sequencing template. Profiled with immunoSEQ multiplex PCR; TCRdb holds only in-frame clones, not every one. The table lists approximately 110,000 clones, with no singletons. The data derive from a study of CD8+ T cells in alopecia areata. Study details: Female C3H/HeJ mice aged roughly 7-11 weeks received skin from roughly 6-13-month-old C3H/HeJ donors with spontaneous alopecia.

Study-wide findings and caveats: Sequenced scalp T cells also include alphabeta T cells resident in normal skin. Affected scalp, especially in alopecia totalis/universalis, had a higher clonality than normal scalp did. TCR sharing was clearer in mice than between patients, perhaps partly owing to patient HLA diversity.

The specimen sequenced was lesional skin. This chain joins TRBV1 and TRBJ2-7, with a weak D call TRBD2 (7 bases). The receptor comes from a C3H/HeJ mouse with alopecia areata. The MHC haplotype of this mouse line is H2-k. CDR3 bases read: TGCACCTGCAGTGCAGCCCCGGGGGGCGACTCCTAT. It specifies CTCSAAPGGDSY. The CDR3 in its entirety is CTCSAAPGGDSYEQYF.